These 8 T cell receptor beta chains were all obtained from the same sample, sequenced in a study of blood T cell repertoires in COVID-19. Clones were sequenced by immunoSEQ multiplex PCR, and TCRdb holds only the in-frame ones, with some missing. This table has roughly 200,000 clones, 70% to 90% appearing once. What was sequenced was PBMCs or T cells enriched from blood (not recorded which). Every receptor here comes from a woman between 40 and 50 years old with acute COVID-19.

The V gene is TRBV11-2, the J gene TRBJ2-3, with 8 bases that match TRBD2. The J segment lost 0 bases and the V segment lost 8 bases, leaving 4 bases of the junction unmatched. CDR3 length: 14 residues. CDR1 is SGHAT and CDR2 is FQNNGV in the germline V gene. The CDR3 DNA reads TGTGCCAGCGAGCGGGAGTTTAGCACAGATACGCAGTATTTT. Amino acid sequence: CASEREFSTDTQYF.

This chain uses TRBV7-2 with TRBJ2-5, with 8 positions matching TRBD2. Germline V gene sequence: CDR1 SGHTA, CDR2 FQGNSA. The CDR3 covers 14 residues. V was pared by 3 bases and J by 5 bases, with 5 bases of the junction left unmatched. The DNA of the CDR3 is TGTGCCAGCAGCTTCATCGGCGGGAGGGAGACCCAGTACTTC. Protein sequence: CASSFIGGRETQYF.

The rearrangement uses TRBV7-2 and TRBJ2-7; 9 nucleotides line up with TRBD2. From germline, CDR1 is SGHTA and CDR2 FQGNSA. The CDR3 length is 15 residues. V lost 6 bases to trimming and J lost 5 bases; unmatched junction nucleotides: 11. The CDR3 DNA sequence: TGTGCCAGCAGGGAAATGGCGGGAGGGGTCCACGAGCAGTACTTC. Protein product: CASREMAGGVHEQYF. The full variable domain, in which reference TRBV7-2 and TRBJ2-7 provide the parts outside the CDR3, is GAGVSQSPSNKVTEKGKDVELRCDPISGHTALYWYRQSLGQGLEFLIYFQGNSAPDKSGLPSDRFSAERTGGSVSTLTIQRTQQEDSAVYLCASREMAGGVHEQYFGPGTRLTVT.

CDR3 sequence (DNA): TGTGCCAGCAGCGGACAGGGGGCGCGGATTGAGCAGTTCTTC. Its protein is CASSGQGARIEQFF. The chain joins TRBV6-2 or TRBV6-3 to TRBJ2-1, with 11 nucleotides matching TRBD1. The CDR3 sequence is 14 residues long. V lost 6 bases and J lost 9; bases outside the gene matches: 7. CDR1 is MNHEY and CDR2 is SVGEGT in the germline V gene.

The V call is TRBV7-8, the J call TRBJ2-1; 7 bases are a match to TRBD2. Trimming removed 2 bases from V and 4 bases from J; junction bases left unmatched: 2. This CDR3 contains 14 residues. CDR1 is SGHVS, CDR2 FQNEAQ, per germline. The CDR3: CASSLRAGYNEQFF. Here the CDR3 DNA reads TGTGCCAGCAGCTTAAGAGCGGGGTACAATGAGCAGTTCTTC.

As concerns this clone: Other DNA sequences in the sample encode the same CDR3. The chain carries TRBV27 and TRBJ1-1; D is undetermined. The CDR3 length is 13 residues. V was trimmed by 3 bases and J by 1 base, leaving 6 bases between them. Germline V gene data show CDR1 as MNHEY and CDR2 as SMNVEV (reference sequence). CDR3 region: CASSFRGNTEAFF. CDR3 nucleotide sequence: TGTGCCAGCAGTTTCCGAGGGAACACTGAAGCTTTCTTT.

The chain links TRBV11-2 to TRBJ1-4, with TRBD1 identical over 9 bases. Trimming took 5 bases from V and 3 from J; bases not matched to a gene: 4. This CDR3 has 15 residues. CDR1 SGHAT and CDR2 FQNNGV come from the germline V gene. The DNA of the CDR3 is TGTGCCAGCAGCCCATGGACAGGGGCTAATGAAAAACTGTTTTTT. It yields the protein CASSPWTGANEKLFF.

For this clone: This could be a read error, since a much larger clone is one nucleotide away. The V and J genes are TRBV7-9 and TRBJ2-2; 7 nucleotides align to TRBD2. This CDR3 comprises 13 residues. In germline, CDR1 is SEHNR, CDR2 FQNEAQ (reference sequence). After removal of 3 bases from V and 5 bases from J, the junction contained 0 bases not matched to a gene. The CDR3 DNA reads as TGTGCCAGCAGCTTGGGAGGGACCGGGGAGCTGTTTTTT. This sequence encodes CASSLGGTGELFF.